This is a list of T cell receptor beta chains from one sample in a study of blood T cells in healthy people across ages. TCRdb re-analysed the 5' RACE reads in MiXCR, keeping a single row per CDR3 protein. The table shows 1.5 million to 1.9 million distinct CDR3 sequences, with less than 45% occurring only once. Source material: blood. These receptors were collected from a woman younger than 30 in good health. The CDR3 runs from the conserved cysteine through the conserved F or W. The D gene is left open where the match is weak. Not all rows give a size; the values are once, few, many and, for expanded clones, a class.

V gene: TRBV6-6
J gene: TRBJ2-6
D gene: TRBD1
clone size: .
CDR3 protein: CASIGQGESGANVLTF
CDR3 DNA: TGTGCCAGCATCGGACAGGGAGAATCTGGGGCCAACGTCCTGACTTTC

V gene: TRBV19
J gene: TRBJ2-7
D gene: .
clone size: few
CDR3 protein: CASKGGPYEQYF
CDR3 DNA: TGTGCCAGTAAGGGCGGACCCTACGAGCAGTACTTC

V gene: TRBV5-1
J gene: TRBJ2-1
D gene: TRBD2
clone size: few
CDR3 protein: CASSLDRGLAGDSYNEQFF
CDR3 DNA: TGCGCCAGCAGCTTGGACAGAGGCCTAGCGGGGGATTCCTACAATGAGCAGTTCTTC

V gene: TRBV18
J gene: TRBJ2-7
D gene: TRBD1
clone size: few
CDR3 protein: CASSPPRDRRYEQYF
CDR3 DNA: TGTGCCAGCTCACCACCCCGGGACAGGCGATACGAGCAGTACTTC

V gene: TRBV12-3/TRBV12-4
J gene: TRBJ1-1
D gene: .
clone size: few
CDR3 protein: CASSFRGGRTEAFF
CDR3 DNA: TGTGCCAGCAGTTTTAGGGGGGGGAGGACTGAAGCTTTCTTT

V gene: TRBV6-6
J gene: TRBJ2-1
D gene: .
clone size: .
CDR3 protein: CASRGAVNNEQFF
CDR3 DNA: TGTGCCAGCAGGGGGGCAGTTAACAATGAGCAGTTCTTC

V gene: TRBV7-9
J gene: TRBJ1-2
D gene: TRBD1
clone size: .
CDR3 protein: CASSGQGVVYGYTF
CDR3 DNA: TGTGCCAGCTCGGGACAGGGGGTAGTCTATGGCTACACCTTC

V gene: TRBV7-2
J gene: TRBJ2-3
D gene: .
clone size: few
CDR3 protein: CASSPARSRTDTQYF
CDR3 DNA: TGTGCCAGCAGCCCAGCCAGATCTCGCACAGATACGCAGTATTTT

V gene: TRBV27
J gene: TRBJ2-2
D gene: .
clone size: few
CDR3 protein: CASKYETNTGELFF
CDR3 DNA: TGTGCCAGCAAATACGAGACGAACACCGGGGAGCTGTTTTTT

V gene: TRBV4-1
J gene: TRBJ1-5
D gene: .
clone size: .
CDR3 protein: CASSQGHDSNQPQHF
CDR3 DNA: TGCGCCAGCTCGCAGGGCCACGATAGCAATCAGCCCCAGCATTTT